These 9 T cell receptor beta chains originate from one sample sequenced in a study of blood T cell repertoires in COVID-19. Sequencing used immunoSEQ multiplex PCR; TCRdb keeps in-frame clones, though not all of them. This table holds approximately 100,000 clones, about 87% found once. The sample comprised peripheral blood. The receptors originated from a man between 45 and 60 years old with acute or convalescent COVID-19.

CDR3 sequence reads: CASSLSGIAGEQYF. The CDR3 coding sequence is TGTGCCAGCTCACTCTCAGGGATTGCTGGCGAGCAGTACTTC. V is TRBV18 and J is TRBJ2-7; D possibly corresponds to TRBD1 (5 bases). Germline loops: CDR1 KGHSH, CDR2 LQKENI. V was cut by 4 bases and J by 6 bases, with 16 bases left in between. The CDR3 covers 14 residues.

The chain joins TRBV15 to TRBJ2-5; weak D call: TRBD1 (5 bases). The ends were cut back, 4 bases at V and 4 bases at J, with 16 bases in the middle. Germline values: CDR1 LNHNV, CDR2 YYDKDF (reference sequence). This CDR3 region has 15 residues. The CDR3 DNA reads as TGTGCCACCAGCACATACCAGGGTAATACAGAGACCCAGTACTTC. Its protein is CATSTYQGNTETQYF. Filled out from reference TRBV15 and TRBJ2-5, the complete variable domain reads DAMVIQNPRYQVTQFGKPVTLSCSQTLNHNVMYWYQQKSSQAPKLLFHYYDKDFNNEADTPDNFQSRRPNTSFCFLDIRSPGLGDTAMYLCATSTYQGNTETQYFGPGTRLLVL.

The V and J genes are TRBV13 and TRBJ2-7; D is possibly TRBD1 (6 bases). This CDR3 is 14 amino acids long. V was clipped by 2 bases and J by 0 bases, with 8 bases between them. CDR1 and CDR2 (germline): PRHDT, FYEKMQ (reference sequence). As DNA, the CDR3 is TGTGCCAGCAGCTTAAACAGGGACTCCTACGAGCAGTACTTC. Protein: CASSLNRDSYEQYF. Based on the CDR3 plus reference TRBV13 and TRBJ2-7, the full variable domain is AAGVIQSPRHLIKEKRETATLKCYPIPRHDTVYWYQQGPGQDPQFLISFYEKMQSDKGSIPDRFSAQQFSDYHSELNMSSLELGDSALYFCASSLNRDSYEQYFGPGTRLTVT.

V and J are TRBV5-6 and TRBJ2-1; no clear D. V lost 2 bases and J 7 bases, leaving 4 bases between the germline ends. Germline CDR1 SGHDT, CDR2 YYEEEE. The CDR3 is made up of 11 amino acids. CDR3 DNA sequence: TGTGCCAGCAGCTTTAATAATGAGCAGTTCTTC. It encodes CASSFNNEQFF.

This clone was observed a handful of times. V is TRBV19 and J is TRBJ1-2; 9 nucleotides line up with TRBD1. Germline assignment: CDR1 LNHDA and CDR2 SQIVND (reference sequence). The CDR3 extends over 13 amino acids. V was clipped by 6 bases and J by 7 bases; unmatched bases: 6. CDR3 in amino acids: CASRPGTGSGYTF. In DNA form, the CDR3 reads TGTGCCAGTAGGCCCGGGACAGGGTCTGGCTACACCTTC.

The V gene is TRBV19, the J gene TRBJ1-1, with 7 bases matching TRBD1. CDR3 size: 14 residues. Germline CDR1 is LNHDA and CDR2 is SQIVND (reference sequence). The V gene end was trimmed by 7 bases and the J gene end by 3 bases; junction bases not matched to a gene: 8. Written as DNA, the CDR3 is TGTGCCAGTAATAACAGGGGACGAGACACTGAAGCTTTCTTT. It translates to CASNNRGRDTEAFF.

This chain links TRBV27 with TRBJ1-3; D is perhaps TRBD1 (5 bases). The V and J ends lost 3 bases and 8 bases respectively, with 14 bases between them. This CDR3 has 14 amino acids. Germline-derived CDR1 and CDR2 are MNHEY and SMNVEV (reference sequence). The CDR3 DNA follows: TGTGCCAGCAGTTTGGGCAGGGCTAGAGACACCATATATTTT. Translation gives CASSLGRARDTIYF.

The J gene is TRBJ2-3, the V gene TRBV12-3 or TRBV12-4; D remains ambiguous. V was trimmed by 6 bases and J by 8 bases, leaving 9 bases between them. CDR3 length equals 11 residues. The CDR3 protein is CASRVRSTQYF. CDR3 bases: TGTGCCAGCAGGGTAAGGAGTACGCAGTATTTT.

This clone showed up just once. This rearrangement joins TRBV24-1 to TRBJ2-7, with 14 bases lining up with TRBD2. Germline lookup yields CDR1 KGHDR and CDR2 SFDVKD. The trim removed 4 bases at V and 6 bases at J, leaving 4 bases unmatched. This CDR3 comprises 15 residues. The CDR3 DNA sequence: TGTGCCACCAGTGACCCGACTAGCGGGAGGGGCGAGCAGTACTTC. This gives the protein CATSDPTSGRGEQYF.